The 24 T cell receptor beta chains in this list originate from one sample, sequenced in a study of CD8 T cells in ankylosing spondylitis. No antigens are known for them. From the 5' RACE reads, TCRdb called clonotypes with MiXCR, one entry per CDR3 protein. The top ten clones hold 0.51% of a sample with about 800,000 distinct CDR3 sequences, about 10% of them seen once. Regarding the study as a whole: Roughly eight highly homologous variants made up a TCR beta motif that seemed to typify ankylosing spondylitis blood.

Sequenced material: blood, either unsorted or a sorted T cell fraction (not recorded which). These receptors all stem from a male donor with ankylosing spondylitis.

The DNA of the CDR3 is TGTGCCAGCAGCCAACTTACCCGGGGTGAAGCTTTCTTT. This gives the protein CASSQLTRGEAFF. This chain connects TRBV4-2 to TRBJ1-1; D remains ambiguous. The CDR3 length is 13 residues. The V end lost 2 bases, the J end lost 7 bases, and 11 bases lay between the germline ends. Per germline, CDR1 LGHNA and CDR2 YNFKEQ.

This clonotype was counted many times. J is TRBJ2-1 and V is TRBV5-1; D unclear. V shed 1 base and J shed 0 bases, with 8 bases lying between them. This CDR3 comprises 15 residues. CDR1 and CDR2 from the germline V gene are SGHRS and YFSETQ. The CDR3 DNA reads TGCGCCAGCAGCTTGTTGCAGAGCTCCTACAATGAGCAGTTCTTC. Encoded protein: CASSLLQSSYNEQFF.

This clonotype has a handful of counts. The chain recombines TRBV29-1 with TRBJ2-3, with a weak D call TRBD1 (5 bases). V lost 4 bases and J lost 5, with 19 bases in between. The CDR3 extends over 15 amino acids. Germline V gene data show CDR1 as SQVTM and CDR2 as ANQGSEA. The CDR3: CSVGGGKPRGDTQYF. CDR3 coding DNA: TGCAGCGTTGGGGGCGGCAAACCCCGAGGAGATACGCAGTATTTT.

This clonotype has at least ten counts. J is TRBJ2-7 and V is TRBV29-1; no clear D. V was cut by 7 bases and J by 0 bases, with 13 bases left in between. The germline CDR1 and CDR2 sequences are SQVTM and ANQGSEA. The CDR3 spans 13 residues. The CDR3 nucleotides read TGCAGCGCGGTGGGGTGGACCTCCTACGAGCAGTACTTC. Encoded protein: CSAVGWTSYEQYF.

This clonotype occurred many times. The genes are TRBV20-1 and TRBJ2-1; 14 positions agree with TRBD2. Unmatched junction bases numbered 8, after V lost 5 bases and J lost 8 bases. Looked up from germline, CDR1 is DFQATT and CDR2 is SNEGSKA (reference sequence). This CDR3 is 15 amino acids long. CDR3 residues: CSASGTSGSPDEQFF. The DNA of the CDR3 is TGCAGTGCTTCCGGGACTAGCGGGAGTCCGGATGAGCAGTTCTTC.

The chain carries TRBV19 and TRBJ1-5; D unresolved. Germline CDR1 LNHDA, CDR2 SQIVND (reference sequence). Trimming cost V 2 bases and J 5 bases, with 10 bases left between them. The CDR3 loop spans 14 amino acids. The CDR3 protein is CASSITEQDQPQHF. The CDR3 DNA reads as TGTGCCAGTAGTATAACCGAGCAGGATCAGCCCCAGCATTTT.

This clonotype occurred many times. The chain employs TRBV5-1 and TRBJ2-1, with unresolved D. Between the trimmed V and J ends, which lost 2 bases and 5 bases, there was a span of 14 bases. The CDR3 runs 15 residues. In germline, CDR1 is SGHRS, CDR2 YFSETQ. The CDR3 sequence is CASSFLMYWDNEQFF. The CDR3 coding sequence is TGCGCCAGCAGCTTCCTTATGTACTGGGACAATGAGCAGTTCTTC.

The V call is TRBV6-5, the J call TRBJ1-2; D gene ambiguous. The V end lost 5 bases, the J end lost 3 bases, and 7 bases lay between the germline ends. Germline CDR1 MNHEY, CDR2 SVGAGI. The CDR3 totals 12 residues. CDR3 sequence (DNA): TGTGCCAGCAGTGATCCCCACTATGGCTACACCTTC. It codes for CASSDPHYGYTF.

In its sample, this clonotype was seen many times. The chain couples TRBV5-6 to TRBJ1-1; perhaps TRBD1 as D (5 bases). The CDR3 has 15 amino acids. V was pared by 0 bases and J by 0 bases, with 9 bases between. From germline, CDR1 is SGHDT and CDR2 YYEEEE. The CDR3 DNA reads TGTGCCAGCAGCTTGGATGCGGGACTGAACACTGAAGCTTTCTTT. Amino acids: CASSLDAGLNTEAFF.

The V and J genes are TRBV19 and TRBJ2-5; D is undetermined. V was shortened by 3 bases and J by 5 bases, with 10 bases between the two germline ends. The CDR3 extends over 13 amino acids. CDR1 LNHDA and CDR2 SQIVND come from the germline V gene (reference sequence). CDR3 loop: CASSMGRWETQYF. CDR3 nucleotides: TGTGCCAGTAGTATGGGTCGATGGGAGACCCAGTACTTC.

The chain uses TRBV7-9 and TRBJ2-7, with D perhaps matching TRBD2 (6 bases). The CDR3 has 15 amino acids. CDR1 and CDR2 (germline): SEHNR, FQNEAQ (reference sequence). The V end was cut by 5 bases, the J end by 3 bases, with 17 bases between. CDR3 sequence reads: CASSPGVLGGYEQYF. The DNA of the CDR3 is TGTGCCAGCAGCCCGGGGGTCCTTGGGGGCTACGAGCAGTACTTC.

This chain links TRBV6-2 or TRBV6-3 with TRBJ2-1; no clear D gene. The CDR3 runs to 14 residues. Per the germline V gene, CDR1 is MNHEY and CDR2 is SVGEGT. V was shortened by 6 bases and J by 3 bases, with 12 bases between the two germline ends. As DNA, the CDR3 is TGTGCCAGCAGCTATGACCCAGTCTACAATGAGCAGTTCTTC. Translation gives CASSYDPVYNEQFF.

This chain joins TRBV20-1 and TRBJ2-3; 7 nucleotides match TRBD2. Looked up from germline, CDR1 is DFQATT and CDR2 is SNEGSKA (reference sequence). The CDR3 is made up of 12 amino acids. J was trimmed by 14 bases and V by 2 bases; bases with no gene match: 10. CDR3 region: CSARLGRTRRYF. The DNA of the CDR3 is TGCAGTGCTAGACTCGGGAGGACCCGTCGGTATTTT.

This chain connects TRBV29-1 to TRBJ2-7; D ambiguous. The CDR3 has 15 residues. CDR1 SQVTM and CDR2 ANQGSEA come from the germline V gene. V shed 0 bases and J shed 2 bases, with 14 bases lying between them. CDR3 in DNA: TGCAGCGTTGAAGATTTGAGGAACAGCGCCTACGAGCAGTACTTC. The encoded protein is CSVEDLRNSAYEQYF.

The V call is TRBV4-1, the J call TRBJ2-3, with TRBD1 matching 7 bases. Per germline, CDR1 MGHRA and CDR2 YSYEKL. The J segment lost 3 bases and the V segment lost 3 bases, leaving 6 bases of the junction unmatched. CDR3 length equals 15 residues. CDR3 amino acids: CASSQVRGITDTQYF. The CDR3 nucleotides are TGCGCCAGCAGCCAGGTCAGGGGGATAACAGATACGCAGTATTTT.

DNA of the CDR3: TGCGCCAGCAGCTGGGGACCAGGGATGGCCGGGGAGCTGTTTTTT. This encodes CASSWGPGMAGELFF. This rearrangement joins TRBV5-1 to TRBJ2-2, with D tentatively TRBD1 or TRBD2 (5 bases each). V lost 3 bases to trimming and J lost 6 bases, with 15 bases between them. Germline loops: CDR1 SGHRS, CDR2 YFSETQ. The CDR3 covers 15 residues.

This clonotype was seen many times. The V gene is TRBV20-1, the J gene TRBJ2-5; 10 bases are a match to TRBD2. V trimming: 3 bases; J trimming: 4 bases; junction bases outside the gene matches: 5. CDR1 DFQATT and CDR2 SNEGSKA come from the germline V gene (reference sequence). This CDR3 has 14 residues. CDR3 in amino acids: CSARSGGDGETQYF. DNA of the CDR3: TGCAGTGCTAGGAGCGGGGGGGATGGAGAGACCCAGTACTTC.

The V gene is TRBV7-9, the J gene TRBJ1-2; TRBD1 matches 8 bases. V lost 4 bases, J lost 3 bases, and 4 bases stayed unmatched. The CDR3 runs to 14 residues. Germline V gene lookup returns CDR1 SEHNR and CDR2 FQNEAQ (reference sequence). CDR3 coding DNA: TGTGCCAGCAGCTCGGGACAGGCTGACTATGGCTACACCTTC. This encodes CASSSGQADYGYTF.

The rearrangement links TRBV4-2 to TRBJ1-3; D uncertain. Trimming left V 2 bases short and J 2 bases short, with 10 bases between. Per the germline V gene, CDR1 is LGHNA and CDR2 is YNFKEQ. This CDR3 has 15 residues. Written as DNA, the CDR3 is TGTGCCAGCAGCCAAAGTGGTGGGCCTGGAAACACCATATATTTT. Translating gives CASSQSGGPGNTIYF.

CDR3 sequence reads: CSATDTGPGETQYF. DNA of the CDR3: TGCAGTGCTACGGACACAGGGCCGGGGGAGACCCAGTACTTC. The V and J genes are TRBV20-1 and TRBJ2-5, with D perhaps matching TRBD1 (6 bases). In germline, CDR1 is DFQATT, CDR2 SNEGSKA (reference sequence). V lost 4 bases to trimming and J lost 5 bases, with 17 bases between them. The CDR3 is 14 residues long.

The chain joins TRBV2 to TRBJ1-2, with D perhaps matching TRBD1 (6 bases). Germline V gene lookup returns CDR1 SNHLY and CDR2 FYNNEI. The ends were cut back, 2 bases at V and 2 bases at J, with 9 bases in the middle. The CDR3 covers 14 residues. The CDR3 loop is CASSEYRENYGYTF. CDR3 nucleotide sequence: TGTGCCAGCAGTGAATACAGGGAGAACTATGGCTACACCTTC.

The rearrangement links TRBV9 to TRBJ2-2, with 8 bases identical to TRBD2. CDR1 is SGDLS, CDR2 YYNGEE, per germline. This CDR3 contains 16 residues. With 0 bases clipped from V and 5 bases from J, the junction kept 6 bases outside the gene matches. CDR3 sequence (DNA): TGTGCCAGCAGCGTAGCGGCGGGAGGAGAGACCGGGGAGCTGTTTTTT. Amino acid sequence: CASSVAAGGETGELFF.

J is TRBJ1-3 and V is TRBV6-5; D not resolved. V was trimmed by 0 bases and J by 3 bases, leaving 6 bases between them. Germline V lookup: CDR1 MNHEY, CDR2 SVGAGI. The CDR3 covers 14 residues. CDR3 residues: CASSYSSVGNTIYF. CDR3 coding DNA: TGTGCCAGCAGTTACTCGTCAGTTGGAAACACCATATATTTT.

This clonotype was picked up many times. This chain joins TRBV20-1 and TRBJ1-3, with D unresolved. The CDR3 is 13 residues long. The V and J ends lost 0 bases and 4 bases respectively, with 7 bases between them. The germline V gene encodes CDR1 DFQATT and CDR2 SNEGSKA (reference sequence). CDR3 nucleotide sequence: TGCAGTGCTAGAGATAGGCAGGGAAACACCATATATTTT. This gives the protein CSARDRQGNTIYF.